These 26 T cell receptor beta chains share one sample of origin, sequenced in a study of shared T cell receptors in the human thymus. Here immunoSEQ multiplex PCR was the method, and the copy in TCRdb shows in-frame clones only, minus some. The repertoire has 600,000 to 900,000 clones, approximately 85% of them found once; the top ten carry approximately 0.01%. These data are also associated with another study on human thymus T cells.

The material sequenced was thymocytes. The receptor source for this set is a girl younger than two with a congenital heart defect.

The chain couples TRBV9 to TRBJ2-5; 11 nucleotides agree with TRBD2. Losses at the gene ends were 4 bases for V and 1 base for J; bases not matched to a gene: 3. This CDR3 spans 15 amino acids. Per the germline V gene, CDR1 is SGDLS and CDR2 is YYNGEE. The CDR3 DNA is TGTGCCAGCAGCCCTCTAGCGGGGGGCCAAGAGACCCAGTACTTC. Protein: CASSPLAGGQETQYF.

The chain carries TRBV7-9 and TRBJ2-1; D ambiguous. The CDR3 has 14 amino acids. Trimming removed 1 base from V and 1 base from J, with 5 bases in between. CDR1 SEHNR and CDR2 FQNEAQ come from the germline V gene (reference sequence). CDR3 protein: CASSLGPSYNEQFF. CDR3 DNA: TGTGCCAGCAGCTTAGGTCCATCCTACAATGAGCAGTTCTTC.

This chain links TRBV27 with TRBJ2-2; TRBD2 is a possible D gene (7 bases). The CDR3 consists of 16 residues. The V end lost 6 bases, the J end lost 6 bases, and 20 bases lay between the germline ends. Per the germline V gene, CDR1 is MNHEY and CDR2 is SMNVEV (reference sequence). The CDR3 DNA reads as TGTGCCAGCAGCCGAGATCACAGGGAGGGGGCCGGGGAGCTGTTTTTT. Its translation is CASSRDHREGAGELFF.

The chain joins TRBV7-9 to TRBJ2-2; weak D call: TRBD1 (5 bases). Per germline, CDR1 SEHNR and CDR2 FQNEAQ (reference sequence). V was pared by 4 bases and J by 0 bases, with 9 bases between. The CDR3 spans 15 residues. The CDR3: CASSSGRANTGELFF. CDR3 DNA sequence: TGTGCCAGCAGCTCGGGCAGGGCGAACACCGGGGAGCTGTTTTTT.

The chain joins TRBV5-1 to TRBJ1-2; 7 nucleotides match TRBD1. The CDR3 has 17 amino acids. Germline loops: CDR1 SGHRS, CDR2 YFSETQ. After removal of 0 bases from V and 4 bases from J, the junction contained 12 bases not matched to a gene. CDR3 amino acids: CASSLARGQPFSYGYTF. The CDR3 coding sequence is TGCGCCAGCAGCTTGGCGCGGGGACAGCCCTTCTCCTATGGCTACACCTTC.

V and J are TRBV19 and TRBJ2-3; the match to TRBD2 covers 10 bases. CDR1 and CDR2 from the germline V gene are LNHDA and SQIVND (reference sequence). This CDR3 region has 16 residues. J was trimmed by 3 bases and V by 3 bases; bases with no gene match: 6. The CDR3 loop reads CASSMGLALGTDTQYF. Written as DNA, the CDR3 is TGTGCCAGTAGTATGGGACTAGCGTTGGGTACAGATACGCAGTATTTT.

The gene calls are TRBV19 and TRBJ1-1, with D perhaps matching TRBD1 (6 bases). V lost 8 bases and J 11 bases, leaving 12 bases between the germline ends. Germline values: CDR1 LNHDA, CDR2 SQIVND (reference sequence). This CDR3 has 10 amino acids. The CDR3 loop is CASRRGEAFF. The DNA for the CDR3 is TGTGCCAGTCGCAGGGGTGAGGCTTTCTTT.

V gene TRBV7-2 combines with J gene TRBJ1-1; D is perhaps TRBD1 (5 bases). From germline, CDR1 is SGHTA and CDR2 FQGNSA. The CDR3 extends over 14 amino acids. V lost 0 bases and J lost 6, with 11 bases in between. For the CDR3, the DNA is TGTGCCAGCAGCTTAGCTTGGGGGGTAGCTGAAGCTTTCTTT. Protein sequence: CASSLAWGVAEAFF.

The chain employs TRBV9 and TRBJ1-6; D call uncertain. With 5 bases removed from V and 6 bases from J, the gap between germline ends came to 15 bases. The V gene's germline CDR1 is SGDLS and CDR2 YYNGEE. This CDR3 has 15 residues. The CDR3 DNA sequence: TGTGCCAGCAGTACGGGTTACCTTCCTAATTCACCCCTCCACTTT. Protein sequence: CASSTGYLPNSPLHF.

The chain joins TRBV4-1 to TRBJ2-7; 7 bases match TRBD1. The CDR3 has 16 amino acids. V shed 4 bases, J shed 2 bases, and the junction held 11 bases outside the gene matches. Germline CDR1 and CDR2: MGHRA and YSYEKL. CDR3 sequence (DNA): TGCGCCAGCAGCCCGTTTCCAGGGGGTGTTCCCTACGAGCAGTACTTC. Residues: CASSPFPGGVPYEQYF.

This chain uses TRBV6-1 with TRBJ2-7, with D perhaps TRBD1 (5 bases). The CDR3 contains 11 residues. V dropped 1 base and J dropped 12 bases, with 10 bases sitting between them. Germline assignment: CDR1 MNHNS and CDR2 SASEGT. CDR3 in DNA: TGTGCCAGCAGTGAAGGGCAGGGTTGGTACTTC. Residues: CASSEGQGWYF.

CDR3 protein: CASSLDLAGFPSTDTQYF. The CDR3 DNA sequence: TGTGCCAGCAGCTTGGATCTAGCGGGGTTTCCTAGCACAGATACGCAGTATTTT. The chain carries TRBV5-4 and TRBJ2-3; 9 nucleotides match TRBD2. Losses at the gene ends were 0 bases for V and 0 bases for J; bases not matched to a gene: 8. This CDR3 comprises 18 residues. CDR1 is SGHNT and CDR2 is YYREEE in the germline V gene (reference sequence).

This sequence joins TRBV5-1 and TRBJ2-1; 7 bases agree with TRBD1. CDR1 and CDR2 (germline): SGHRS, YFSETQ. The V segment lost 5 bases and the J segment 8 bases; nucleotides outside the gene matches: 4. The CDR3 length is 12 residues. CDR3 region: CASRQGRHEQFF. CDR3 nucleotides: TGCGCCAGCAGACAGGGGCGGCATGAGCAGTTCTTC.

This rearrangement joins TRBV7-8 to TRBJ1-2; D unresolved. Germline values: CDR1 SGHVS, CDR2 FQNEAQ. This CDR3 comprises 18 residues. V was shortened by 3 bases and J by 2 bases, with 22 bases between the two germline ends. CDR3 loop: CASSLVVNGHGGNYGYTF. CDR3 nucleotide sequence: TGTGCCAGCAGCTTGGTTGTGAACGGTCACGGCGGCAACTATGGCTACACCTTC. The full variable domain, its missing parts supplied by reference TRBV7-8 and TRBJ1-2, is GAGVSQSPRYKVAKRGQDVALRCDPISGHVSLFWYQQALGQGPEFLTYFQNEAQLDKSGLPSDRFFAERPEGSVSTLKIQRTQQEDSAVYLCASSLVVNGHGGNYGYTFGSGTRLTVV.

The V gene is TRBV7-9, the J gene TRBJ2-7; a possible D gene is TRBD2 (6 bases). Per the germline V gene, CDR1 is SEHNR and CDR2 is FQNEAQ (reference sequence). The CDR3 runs 15 residues. V was cut by 5 bases and J by 5 bases, with 19 bases left in between. The CDR3 DNA reads TGTGCCAGCAGCCGGCCATGGGGGGATTTCCACGAGCAGTACTTC. Residues: CASSRPWGDFHEQYF. Full variable domain (missing parts from reference TRBV7-9 and TRBJ2-7): DTGVSQNPRHKITKRGQNVTFRCDPISEHNRLYWYRQTLGQGPEFLTYFQNEAQLEKSRLLSDRFSAERPKGSFSTLEIQRTEQGDSAMYLCASSRPWGDFHEQYFGPGTRLTVT.

The chain uses TRBV18 and TRBJ1-2; 9 bases fit TRBD1. The CDR3 extends over 19 amino acids. V gave up 6 bases and J gave up 4 bases; unmatched junction bases: 21. CDR1 is KGHSH and CDR2 is LQKENI in the germline V gene. Written as DNA, the CDR3 is TGTGCCAGCTCTCTGACGCCGCCGGGACAGGGCTCCAGGATCTATGGCTACACCTTC. This encodes CASSLTPPGQGSRIYGYTF. Supplemented by reference TRBV18 and TRBJ1-2, the full variable domain reads NAGVMQNPRHLVRRRGQEARLRCSPMKGHSHVYWYRQLPEEGLKFMVYLQKENIIDESGMPKERFSAEFPKEGPSILRIQQVVRGDSAAYFCASSLTPPGQGSRIYGYTFGSGTRLTVV.

V is TRBV9 and J is TRBJ2-1; TRBD2 aligns across 8 bases. This CDR3 spans 14 amino acids. From germline, CDR1 is SGDLS and CDR2 YYNGEE. J was trimmed by 7 bases and V by 4 bases; bases with no gene match: 7. CDR3 sequence: CASSLRASGNEQFF. The CDR3 DNA is TGTGCCAGCAGCCTTCGGGCTAGCGGGAATGAGCAGTTCTTC.

This chain links TRBV13 with TRBJ2-1; 10 positions match TRBD2. This CDR3 contains 19 residues. CDR1 PRHDT and CDR2 FYEKMQ come from the germline V gene (reference sequence). J gave up 2 bases and V 2 bases, and 12 bases lay outside the gene matches. CDR3 sequence (DNA): TGTGCCAGCAGCTTAAGGGCTAGCGGGGGCCCTCGCCCCTACAATGAGCAGTTCTTC. Protein sequence: CASSLRASGGPRPYNEQFF.

The gene calls are TRBV15 and TRBJ1-5; D uncertain. The CDR3 totals 17 residues. Deletions cut 2 bases from V and 3 bases from J, with 17 bases between. CDR1 and CDR2 from the germline V gene are LNHNV and YYDKDF (reference sequence). CDR3: CATSRLKAGIPNQPQHF. CDR3 DNA: TGTGCCACCAGCAGACTAAAGGCCGGGATCCCCAATCAGCCCCAGCATTTT.

The V call is TRBV27, the J call TRBJ1-1; D is ambiguous. CDR1 is MNHEY, CDR2 SMNVEV, per germline (reference sequence). The CDR3 is 13 amino acids. With 5 bases removed from V and 1 base from J, the gap between germline ends came to 8 bases. The CDR3 DNA sequence: TGTGCCAGCAGTATCACACCGAACACTGAAGCTTTCTTT. Amino acid sequence: CASSITPNTEAFF.

This chain connects TRBV5-5 to TRBJ2-1; 7 bases agree with TRBD1. Germline V CDR1 and CDR2: SGHKS, YYEKEE (reference sequence). CDR3 length: 17 amino acids. J lost 5 bases, V lost 3 bases, and 14 bases had no gene match. CDR3 in amino acids: CASSSRQGGRNDNEQFF. The CDR3 region has the DNA TGTGCCAGCAGCTCACGACAGGGCGGTCGCAACGACAATGAGCAGTTCTTC.

The V call is TRBV18, the J call TRBJ2-7, with 7 nucleotides matching TRBD1. The CDR3 is 15 amino acids. Trimming removed 3 bases from V and 5 bases from J; junction bases left unmatched: 10. Germline CDR1 KGHSH, CDR2 LQKENI. CDR3 in amino acids: CASSPWENRGDEQYF. For the CDR3, the DNA is TGTGCCAGCTCACCCTGGGAAAACAGGGGCGACGAGCAGTACTTC.

This clone showed up just a few times. V and J are TRBV2 and TRBJ2-7, with TRBD1 identical over 7 bases. This CDR3 has 17 residues. In germline, CDR1 is SNHLY, CDR2 FYNNEI. With V trimmed by 0 bases and J by 0 bases, 8 bases remained unmatched. CDR3 region: CASSEALRDRPSYEQYF. In DNA, the CDR3 is TGTGCCAGCAGTGAAGCCCTTAGGGACAGACCCTCCTACGAGCAGTACTTC.

The rearrangement uses TRBV7-9 and TRBJ2-3; 7 nucleotides agree with TRBD1. Germline V lookup: CDR1 SEHNR, CDR2 FQNEAQ (reference sequence). The V segment lost 1 base and the J segment 0 bases; nucleotides outside the gene matches: 13. This CDR3 region has 19 residues. The CDR3 DNA reads as TGTGCCAGCAGCTTAGTAGGAGGACAGGTTCCGTATAGCACAGATACGCAGTATTTT. This gives the protein CASSLVGGQVPYSTDTQYF.

On this clone: A junction end diverges from the germline sequence, so it may reflect a read error. This rearrangement joins TRBV29-1 to TRBJ2-5, with a weak D call TRBD1 (6 bases). The CDR3 extends over 15 amino acids. Germline values: CDR1 SQVTM, CDR2 ANQGSEA. CDR3 protein: CIVGQGDIEKETQYF. DNA for the CDR3: TGCATCGTTGGACAAGGGGACATAGAAAAAGAGACCCAGTACTTC.

The chain has TRBV5-1 and TRBJ1-2, with TRBD1 as a possible D gene (6 bases). The CDR3 runs 15 residues. The V gene lost 5 bases and the J gene lost 8 bases, with 22 bases spanning the gap. Germline V gene sequence: CDR1 SGHRS, CDR2 YFSETQ. The CDR3 nucleotides read TGCGCCAGCAGTCTTAGGGTCCCAGGGGCAAACGGCTACACCTTC. Translated, it gives CASSLRVPGANGYTF.